This T cell receptor (beta chain) was obtained from a study of T cell responses to AZD1222 COVID-19 vaccine. Study-level points and caveats: Donor demographics were predominantly white British with a female majority; clonal diversity may be underestimated. An increase in Spike-specific TCR breadth and depth was observed after two AZD1222 doses. Unmutated variant regions reportedly attract nearly half of all spike-specific TCRs.

The protocol was immunoSEQ multiplex PCR, while the TCRdb copy is restricted to in-frame clones and leaves out a portion. The data hold some 92,000 clones, with approximately 89% observed a single time. In regard to this clone: The target antigen is unknown.

Material: peripheral blood, obtained on day 0 of MenACWY control vaccination. This TCR was sampled from an adult in good health.

For the CDR3, the DNA is TGTGCCAGTAGTACGACCTCACGGGGCGTCCCCAGCGAGCAGTACTTC. Translating it yields CASSTTSRGVPSEQYF. The chain recombines TRBV19 with TRBJ2-7; D is possibly TRBD1 or TRBD2 (5 bases each). Trimming shortened V by 4 bases and J by 6 bases, and 22 bases separated the two germline ends. The length of the CDR3 is 16 residues. The germline V gene has CDR1 LNHDA and CDR2 SQIVND (reference sequence).